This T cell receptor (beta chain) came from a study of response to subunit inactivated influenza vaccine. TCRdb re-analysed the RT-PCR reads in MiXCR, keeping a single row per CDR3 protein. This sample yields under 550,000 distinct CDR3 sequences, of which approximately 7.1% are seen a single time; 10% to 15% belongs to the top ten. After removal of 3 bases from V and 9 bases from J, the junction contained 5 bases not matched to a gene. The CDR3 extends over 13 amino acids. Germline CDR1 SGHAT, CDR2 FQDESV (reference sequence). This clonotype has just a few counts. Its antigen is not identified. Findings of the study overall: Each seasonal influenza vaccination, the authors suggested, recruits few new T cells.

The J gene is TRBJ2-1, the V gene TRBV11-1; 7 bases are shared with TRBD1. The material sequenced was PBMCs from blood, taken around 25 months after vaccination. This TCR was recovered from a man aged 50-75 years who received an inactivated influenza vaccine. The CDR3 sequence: CASSLRGLGEQFF. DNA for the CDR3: TGTGCCAGCAGCTTGAGGGGGCTGGGTGAGCAGTTCTTC.